These 8 T cell receptor beta chains came from one sample sequenced in a study of somatic mutations in cytotoxic T cells in rheumatoid arthritis. TCRdb's table, derived via immunoSEQ multiplex PCR, lists solely in-frame clones and lacks some. The sample holds approximately 30,000 clones, around 86% seen once. Sequenced sample: CD8+ T cells sorted from blood. These TCRs come from an adult with rheumatoid arthritis.

V gene TRBV5-6 combines with J gene TRBJ2-5; 8 positions match TRBD2. The germline CDR1 and CDR2 sequences are SGHDT and YYEEEE. The CDR3 extends over 17 amino acids. Trimming at V came to 2 bases and at J to 2 bases, leaving 11 bases not matched to a gene. The CDR3, as DNA: TGTGCCAGCAGCTTCCCAAGACTAGCGAGGGTGCAAGAGACCCAGTACTTC. Translated, it gives CASSFPRLARVQETQYF.

The rearrangement uses TRBV4-1 and TRBJ2-2; D remains ambiguous. This CDR3 is 13 amino acids long. With 4 bases removed from V and 7 bases from J, the gap between germline ends came to 10 bases. The germline CDR1 and CDR2 sequences are MGHRA and YSYEKL. The CDR3 sequence is CASSLARGGELFF. The CDR3 region has the DNA TGCGCCAGCAGCCTCGCCCGTGGCGGGGAGCTGTTTTTT.

For this clone: One end of the junction does not line up with germline, which may come from a read error. The chain recombines TRBV19 with TRBJ2-1, with TRBD2 matching over 9 bases. This CDR3 has 16 residues. Germline values: CDR1 LNHDA, CDR2 SQIVND (reference sequence). The CDR3 coding sequence is TGTGCCAGCAGTATACGCGGGGGGGCCCTCTACAATGAGCAGTTCTTC. This gives the protein CASSIRGGALYNEQFF. The complete variable domain, with remaining parts taken from reference TRBV19 and TRBJ2-1, reads DGGITQSPKYLFRKEGQNVTLSCEQNLNHDAMYWYRQDPGQGLRLIYYSQIVNDFQKGDIAEGYSVSREKKESFPLTVTSAQKNPTAFYLCASSIRGGALYNEQFFGPGTRLTVL.

This chain joins TRBV7-9 and TRBJ2-7; no firm D call. Germline V gene data show CDR1 as SEHNR and CDR2 as FQNEAQ (reference sequence). The CDR3 covers 12 residues. Trimming took 2 bases from V and 3 from J, leaving 5 bases between them. The CDR3 protein is CASSLTIYEQYF. Written as DNA, the CDR3 is TGTGCCAGCAGCTTAACTATCTACGAGCAGTACTTC.

The chain has TRBV6-5 and TRBJ2-7, with D tentatively TRBD2 (7 bases). V was pared by 0 bases and J by 3 bases, with 15 bases between. Germline assignment: CDR1 MNHEY and CDR2 SVGAGI. The CDR3 has 16 amino acids. CDR3 sequence reads: CASSYSAGDYIYEQYF. CDR3 nucleotides: TGTGCCAGCAGTTACTCGGCAGGGGACTATATCTACGAGCAGTACTTC.

The J gene is TRBJ2-5, the V gene TRBV19, with a possible D match to TRBD1 (5 bases). Germline assignment: CDR1 LNHDA and CDR2 SQIVND (reference sequence). Deletions cut 5 bases from V and 3 bases from J, with 13 bases between. The CDR3 length is 14 residues. CDR3 in amino acids: CASSWGGAEETQYF. For the CDR3, the DNA is TGTGCCAGTAGTTGGGGTGGGGCTGAAGAGACCCAGTACTTC.

This clone appeared a few times. This chain joins TRBV7-3 and TRBJ2-3, with 8 bases fitting TRBD2. The germline V gene encodes CDR1 SGHTA and CDR2 FQGTGA. CDR3 size: 15 residues. V shed 2 bases, J shed 4 bases, and the junction held 5 bases outside the gene matches. The CDR3 reads CASSLSGGAPDTQYF. CDR3 bases: TGTGCCAGCAGCTTATCCGGGGGGGCCCCAGATACGCAGTATTTT.

This chain's CDR3 is CASAQGANTGELFF. DNA of the CDR3: TGTGCCAGCGCGCAGGGTGCCAACACCGGGGAGCTGTTTTTT. The chain is built from TRBV5-5 and TRBJ2-2; D may be TRBD1 (5 bases). The CDR3 length is 14 residues. Trimming cost V 7 bases and J 2 bases, with 12 bases left between them. Germline-derived CDR1 and CDR2 are SGHKS and YYEKEE (reference sequence).